Below, 31 T cell receptor beta chains from the same sample are listed, as sequenced in a study of OX40 agonist ivuxolimab in advanced cancers. Profiling relied on immunoSEQ multiplex PCR, and the TCRdb table lists in-frame clones only, not all of them. This sample has approximately 66,000 clones, with about 88% found just once. Sequencing used CD4+ or CD8+ T cells sorted from blood, obtained in a trial of the OX40 agonist ivuxolimab. These receptor sequences come from an adult with an advanced solid tumor such as melanoma, head and neck, liver or kidney cancer.

The J gene is TRBJ1-1, the V gene TRBV5-6; D is ambiguous. This CDR3 is built from 13 residues. V was clipped by 0 bases and J by 6 bases, with 9 bases between them. In germline, CDR1 is SGHDT, CDR2 YYEEEE. CDR3 amino acids: CASSLGNRAEAFF. In DNA form, the CDR3 reads TGTGCCAGCAGCTTGGGTAACCGGGCTGAAGCTTTCTTT.

This chain connects TRBV19 to TRBJ2-2, with D unclear. The CDR3 sequence is 15 residues long. Germline loops: CDR1 LNHDA, CDR2 SQIVND (reference sequence). Trimming took 3 bases from V and 0 from J, leaving 8 bases between them. For the CDR3, the DNA is TGTGCCAGTAGTATCACGACCACGAACACCGGGGAGCTGTTTTTT. Protein product: CASSITTTNTGELFF. Together with reference TRBV19 and TRBJ2-2, the CDR3 gives the full variable domain: DGGITQSPKYLFRKEGQNVTLSCEQNLNHDAMYWYRQDPGQGLRLIYYSQIVNDFQKGDIAEGYSVSREKKESFPLTVTSAQKNPTAFYLCASSITTTNTGELFFGEGSRLTVL.

The gene calls are TRBV5-1 and TRBJ1-2; D perhaps matches TRBD1 (5 bases). Germline loops: CDR1 SGHRS, CDR2 YFSETQ. This CDR3 spans 15 amino acids. V lost 2 bases and J 5 bases, leaving 16 bases between the germline ends. DNA of the CDR3: TGCGCCAGCAGCTTAGACAGAGATGGCCGTTATGGCTACACCTTC. Residues: CASSLDRDGRYGYTF.

The chain joins TRBV7-2 to TRBJ2-2; D is unclear. Germline V gene data show CDR1 as SGHTA and CDR2 as FQGNSA. Trimming pared 1 base from V and 0 bases from J, leaving 9 bases between. This CDR3 has 16 residues. The CDR3 nucleotides read TGTGCCAGCAGCTTAGGGCCCCCCGCGAACACCGGGGAGCTGTTTTTT. It specifies CASSLGPPANTGELFF.

This rearrangement joins TRBV7-6 to TRBJ1-4; D call uncertain. The CDR3 has 13 amino acids. The germline gives CDR1 SGHVS, CDR2 FNYEAQ. V lost 2 bases and J 5 bases, leaving 6 bases between the germline ends. Here the CDR3 reads CASSLSPNEKLFF. CDR3 DNA sequence: TGTGCCAGCAGCTTATCGCCAAATGAAAAACTGTTTTTT. Based on the CDR3 plus reference TRBV7-6 and TRBJ1-4, the full variable domain is GAGVSQSPRYKVTKRGQDVALRCDPISGHVSLYWYRQALGQGPEFLTYFNYEAQQDKSGLPNDRFSAERPEGSISTLTIQRTEQRDSAMYRCASSLSPNEKLFFGSGTQLSVL.

The genes are TRBV7-2 and TRBJ2-5, with 7 positions matching TRBD1. Per the germline V gene, CDR1 is SGHTA and CDR2 is FQGNSA. The J segment lost 5 bases and the V segment lost 8 bases, leaving 8 bases of the junction unmatched. The CDR3 is 13 residues long. CDR3 sequence reads: CASRKTGIETQYF. CDR3 nucleotide sequence: TGTGCCAGCCGAAAGACAGGGATTGAGACCCAGTACTTC.

This clone was seen once. The V gene is TRBV7-6, the J gene TRBJ1-3; D call uncertain. Germline V gene lookup returns CDR1 SGHVS and CDR2 FNYEAQ. The CDR3 is 16 amino acids. Trimming took 0 bases from V and 0 from J, leaving 9 bases between them. The CDR3, as DNA: TGTGCCAGCAGCTTAGCGCGGGCAGGCTCTGGAAACACCATATATTTT. Its translation: CASSLARAGSGNTIYF.

By share, this clone ranks as medium-sized. The chain combines TRBV2 with TRBJ2-7; TRBD1 aligns across 8 bases. Germline-derived CDR1 and CDR2 are SNHLY and FYNNEI. V shed 2 bases, J shed 1 base, and the junction held 1 base outside the gene matches. CDR3 length: 14 residues. The CDR3 nucleotides read TGTGCCAGCAGTGAACAGGGGGCTTCCTACGAGCAGTACTTC. It codes for CASSEQGASYEQYF.

As to this clone: The same CDR3 arises from other DNA sequences in this sample as well. The chain carries TRBV18 and TRBJ1-1; D unclear. This CDR3 has 13 residues. CDR1 is KGHSH, CDR2 LQKENI, per germline. Trimming took off 3 bases at V and 1 base at J, with 6 bases between the two ends. CDR3 DNA: TGTGCCAGCTCACCGGCCCAGAACACTGAAGCTTTCTTT. Residues: CASSPAQNTEAFF.

DNA of the CDR3: TGTGCCAGCTCCCGGGCATACTCTGGAAACACCATATATTTT. Translating it yields CASSRAYSGNTIYF. The chain uses TRBV18 and TRBJ1-3; D is unresolved. V gave up 6 bases and J gave up 0 bases, with 9 bases separating them. Germline V lookup: CDR1 KGHSH, CDR2 LQKENI. CDR3 length: 14 residues.

The J gene is TRBJ2-7, the V gene TRBV9; D is uncertain. Trimming left V 0 bases short and J 0 bases short, with 7 bases between. Germline CDR1 and CDR2: SGDLS and YYNGEE. The CDR3 length is 14 residues. The CDR3 nucleotides read TGTGCCAGCAGCGTAGAGGTCCTCTCCTACGAGCAGTACTTC. Protein product: CASSVEVLSYEQYF.

DNA of the CDR3: TGTGCCAGCAGCTTGGAGACTGGGAAAACCTATGGCTACACCTTC. It yields the protein CASSLETGKTYGYTF. The V call is TRBV5-4, the J call TRBJ1-2; D is uncertain. This CDR3 contains 15 residues. Germline V gives CDR1 SGHNT, CDR2 YYREEE (reference sequence). V was shortened by 0 bases and J by 4 bases, with 13 bases between the two germline ends.

The V call is TRBV6-5, the J call TRBJ1-1; D unclear. The germline V gene has CDR1 MNHEY and CDR2 SVGAGI. This CDR3 is 15 amino acids long. The V and J ends lost 0 bases and 6 bases respectively, with 14 bases between them. CDR3 sequence: CASSYSPPGGAEAFF. In DNA, the CDR3 is TGTGCCAGCAGTTACTCGCCCCCCGGAGGCGCTGAAGCTTTCTTT.

The chain has TRBV20-1 and TRBJ2-1; D gene uncertain. There are 11 residues in the CDR3. With 6 bases removed from V and 6 bases from J, the gap between germline ends came to 9 bases. The germline V gene has CDR1 DFQATT and CDR2 SNEGSKA (reference sequence). CDR3 nucleotides: TGCAGTGCCTACGGGCGCAATGAGCAGTTCTTC. Amino acid sequence: CSAYGRNEQFF.

This chain connects TRBV4-1 to TRBJ2-2; D not resolved. The V end lost 1 base, the J end lost 1 base, and 13 bases lay between the germline ends. Germline V lookup: CDR1 MGHRA, CDR2 YSYEKL. This CDR3 is 17 amino acids long. Here the CDR3 DNA reads TGCGCCAGCAGCCAAGCTCCGGCGAGACAGAACACCGGGGAGCTGTTTTTT. Its translation is CASSQAPARQNTGELFF.

This clone was recorded only once. The chain recombines TRBV5-1 with TRBJ2-2; D not resolved. Trimming cost V 3 bases and J 0 bases, with 12 bases left between them. The germline CDR1 and CDR2 sequences are SGHRS and YFSETQ. This CDR3 spans 16 amino acids. The CDR3 loop is CASSYSSSSNTGELFF. CDR3 nucleotides: TGCGCCAGCAGCTACAGTTCTAGTTCGAACACCGGGGAGCTGTTTTTT.

As DNA, the CDR3 is TGCGCCAGCAGCTTGTCAGGGACTAGCTACAATGAGCAGTTCTTC. Its protein product is CASSLSGTSYNEQFF. The genes are TRBV5-1 and TRBJ2-1, with 8 positions matching TRBD2. The V gene end was trimmed by 1 base and the J gene end by 3 bases; junction bases not matched to a gene: 3. CDR1 and CDR2 from the germline V gene are SGHRS and YFSETQ. The CDR3 has 15 amino acids.

V and J are TRBV18 and TRBJ1-6, with D maybe TRBD1 (5 bases). The CDR3 is made up of 14 amino acids. Trimming took 3 bases from V and 6 from J, leaving 9 bases between them. Germline CDR1 KGHSH, CDR2 LQKENI. CDR3 region: CASSPRDFNSPLHF. CDR3 nucleotide sequence: TGTGCCAGCTCACCCAGGGATTTTAATTCACCCCTCCACTTT.

The chain recombines TRBV15 with TRBJ1-2, with unresolved D. There are 15 residues in the CDR3. Germline values: CDR1 LNHNV, CDR2 YYDKDF (reference sequence). V was shortened by 5 bases and J by 4 bases, with 17 bases between the two germline ends. CDR3 DNA sequence: TGTGCCACCAGCCCCCCGGGAAACGGGTTCTATGGCTACACCTTC. This gives the protein CATSPPGNGFYGYTF. Using reference TRBV15 and TRBJ1-2 for the parts outside the CDR3, the full variable domain is DAMVIQNPRYQVTQFGKPVTLSCSQTLNHNVMYWYQQKSSQAPKLLFHYYDKDFNNEADTPDNFQSRRPNTSFCFLDIRSPGLGDTAMYLCATSPPGNGFYGYTFGSGTRLTVV.

The chain recombines TRBV6-1 with TRBJ2-7; 10 nucleotides align to TRBD1. Germline trimming cut 8 bases from V and 3 bases from J; bases unmatched to any gene: 10. The CDR3 consists of 15 residues. From germline, CDR1 is MNHNS and CDR2 SASEGT. The CDR3 DNA reads as TGTGCCAGCCGTTTCCCCGGGACAGGGGTCTACGAGCAGTACTTC. Translation: CASRFPGTGVYEQYF.

The chain uses TRBV18 and TRBJ2-3; tentative D call: TRBD1 (5 bases). Germline CDR1 reads KGHSH; CDR2 reads LQKENI. The CDR3 sequence is 13 residues long. V lost 6 bases and J 2 bases, leaving 9 bases between the germline ends. The CDR3 here is CASSHRTTDTQYF. The CDR3 region has the DNA TGTGCCAGCTCCCACAGGACCACAGATACGCAGTATTTT.

V gene TRBV6-5 combines with J gene TRBJ1-1; 8 bases are shared with TRBD1. Trimming took 5 bases from V and 9 from J; bases not matched to a gene: 5. CDR1 is MNHEY and CDR2 is SVGAGI in the germline V gene. The CDR3 is 12 residues long. CDR3 sequence reads: CASSTRTGQAFF. CDR3 coding DNA: TGTGCCAGCAGTACTCGGACAGGGCAAGCTTTCTTT.

The V call is TRBV13, the J call TRBJ2-5; weak D call: TRBD1 (5 bases). This CDR3 region has 13 residues. Germline V lookup: CDR1 PRHDT, CDR2 FYEKMQ (reference sequence). The V gene lost 5 bases and the J gene lost 5 bases, with 12 bases spanning the gap. The CDR3 loop is CASSPTVGETQYF. The DNA of the CDR3 is TGTGCCAGCAGCCCGACAGTTGGCGAGACCCAGTACTTC.

The gene calls are TRBV14 and TRBJ1-4, with 8 bases that match TRBD1. Germline CDR1 and CDR2: SGHDN and FVKESK. This CDR3 comprises 16 residues. V was pared by 4 bases and J by 3 bases, with 7 bases of the junction left unmatched. The CDR3 DNA follows: TGTGCCAGCAGCCTCATAGGGACAGGCGCTAATGAAAAACTGTTTTTT. Translation: CASSLIGTGANEKLFF.

Worth noting for this clone: Other DNA sequences in this sample translate to the same CDR3. The chain couples TRBV2 to TRBJ2-2; 8 bases map to TRBD1. Germline loops: CDR1 SNHLY, CDR2 FYNNEI. With V trimmed by 6 bases and J by 0 bases, 3 bases remained unmatched. The CDR3 is 15 residues long. CDR3 loop: CASRRQGSNTGELFF. CDR3 DNA: TGTGCCAGCAGACGACAGGGGTCGAACACCGGGGAGCTGTTTTTT.

This sequence joins TRBV11-2 and TRBJ1-2; 7 bases are shared with TRBD1. This CDR3 is 15 amino acids long. V shed 5 bases and J 0 bases; nucleotides not matched to a gene: 6. The germline V gene has CDR1 SGHAT and CDR2 FQNNGV. CDR3 amino acids: CASSAWDRANYGYTF. The CDR3 DNA follows: TGTGCCAGCAGCGCCTGGGACAGAGCTAACTATGGCTACACCTTC.

This clone was found once. The gene calls are TRBV18 and TRBJ1-1; tentatively, D is TRBD1 (6 bases). V was cut by 2 bases and J by 1 base, with 14 bases left in between. The germline V gene has CDR1 KGHSH and CDR2 LQKENI. The CDR3 covers 16 residues. This chain's CDR3 is CASSPTRQARNTEAFF. The CDR3 nucleotides read TGTGCCAGCTCACCAACCAGACAGGCCCGGAACACTGAAGCTTTCTTT.

This chain uses TRBV7-8 with TRBJ1-4; D may be TRBD1 (5 bases). The CDR3 spans 14 residues. Germline V CDR1 and CDR2: SGHVS, FQNEAQ. V lost 4 bases, J lost 8 bases, and 14 bases lay in between. The CDR3 nucleotides read TGTGCCAGCAGCTCCTCGGGACTACGGGAAAAACTGTTTTTT. It yields the protein CASSSSGLREKLFF.

The chain carries TRBV7-9 and TRBJ2-5; the D gene is possibly TRBD2 (5 bases). The V gene lost 1 base and the J gene lost 3 bases, with 12 bases spanning the gap. CDR1 is SEHNR and CDR2 is FQNEAQ in the germline V gene (reference sequence). There are 15 residues in the CDR3. CDR3 nucleotide sequence: TGTGCCAGCAGCTTAGTCCTCCCGAGGGAAGAGACCCAGTACTTC. It specifies CASSLVLPREETQYF.

The chain recombines TRBV13 with TRBJ2-7, with D perhaps matching TRBD1 (5 bases). Germline CDR1 PRHDT, CDR2 FYEKMQ (reference sequence). Trimming took 5 bases from V and 6 from J, leaving 20 bases between them. This CDR3 comprises 15 residues. The DNA for the CDR3 is TGTGCCAGCAGCCCAATCCTAGACAGAAGATCCGAGCAGTACTTC. It yields the protein CASSPILDRRSEQYF.

The chain links TRBV9 to TRBJ2-1; D remains unclear. Trimming took off 0 bases at V and 0 bases at J, with 7 bases between the two ends. The CDR3 has 15 residues. Germline CDR1 and CDR2: SGDLS and YYNGEE. CDR3 nucleotides: TGTGCCAGCAGCGTAGCTAGTAGCTCCTACAATGAGCAGTTCTTC. It specifies CASSVASSSYNEQFF.